This record concerns one T cell receptor beta chain sequence. CDR3 length: 12 amino acids. CDR1 and CDR2 from the germline V gene are SGHRS and YFSETQ. The record originates from a study of monozygotic twins with inflammatory bowel disease. Starting material for each TCR library was roughly 3,300 ng of total RNA. After re-calling the 5' RACE reads, TCRdb lists one entry per CDR3 protein, DNA absent. The repertoire table contains 88,000 or so distinct CDR3 sequences. V gene TRBV5-1 combines with J gene TRBJ2-3. Source material: blood. The TCR originated in a human donor with ulcerative colitis or Crohn's disease, or a healthy co-twin of an affected twin (not recorded which). This CDR3 is CASSSWGDTQYF.